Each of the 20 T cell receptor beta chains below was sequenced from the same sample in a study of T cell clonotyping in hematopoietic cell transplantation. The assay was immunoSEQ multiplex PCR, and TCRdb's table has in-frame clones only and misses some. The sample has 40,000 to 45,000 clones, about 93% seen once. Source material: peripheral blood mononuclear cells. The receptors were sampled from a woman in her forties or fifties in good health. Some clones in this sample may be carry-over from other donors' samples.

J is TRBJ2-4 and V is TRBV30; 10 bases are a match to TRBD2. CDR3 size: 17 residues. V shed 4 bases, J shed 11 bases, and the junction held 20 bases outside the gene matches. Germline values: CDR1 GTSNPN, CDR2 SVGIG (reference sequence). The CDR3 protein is CAWIGSGGLTSQRVQYF. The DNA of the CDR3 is TGTGCCTGGATAGGTAGCGGGGGGCTAACCAGCCAAAGGGTTCAGTACTTC.

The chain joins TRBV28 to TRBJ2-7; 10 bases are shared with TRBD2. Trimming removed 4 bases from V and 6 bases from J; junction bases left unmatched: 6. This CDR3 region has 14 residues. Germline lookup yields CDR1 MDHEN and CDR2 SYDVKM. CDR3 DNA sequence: TGTGCCAGCAGTTCCACCACTAGCGGGGTCGAGCAGTACTTC. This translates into CASSSTTSGVEQYF.

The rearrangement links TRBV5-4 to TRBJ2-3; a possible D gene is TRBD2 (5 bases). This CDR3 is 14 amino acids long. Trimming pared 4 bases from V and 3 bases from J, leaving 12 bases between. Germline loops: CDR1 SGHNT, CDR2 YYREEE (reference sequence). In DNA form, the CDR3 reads TGTGCCAGCAGCAGCGGCAGTAGGACAGATACGCAGTATTTT. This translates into CASSSGSRTDTQYF.

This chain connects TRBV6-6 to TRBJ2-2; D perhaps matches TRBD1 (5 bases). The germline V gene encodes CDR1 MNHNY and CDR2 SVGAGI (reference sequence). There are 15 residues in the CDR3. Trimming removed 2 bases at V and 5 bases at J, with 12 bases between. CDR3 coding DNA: TGTGCCAGCAGTTACATTAGGCAGGGTACCGGGGAGCTGTTTTTT. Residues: CASSYIRQGTGELFF.

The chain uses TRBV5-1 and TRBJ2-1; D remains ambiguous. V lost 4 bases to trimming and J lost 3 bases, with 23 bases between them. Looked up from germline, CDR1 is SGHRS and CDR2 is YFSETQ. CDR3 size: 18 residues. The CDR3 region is CASSPSTLQELSYNEQFF. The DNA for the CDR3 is TGCGCCAGCAGCCCATCCACCTTACAAGAGCTAAGCTACAATGAGCAGTTCTTC. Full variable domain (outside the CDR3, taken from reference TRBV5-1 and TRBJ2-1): KAGVTQTPRYLIKTRGQQVTLSCSPISGHRSVSWYQQTPGQGLQFLFEYFSETQRNKGNFPGRFSGRQFSNSRSEMNVSTLELGDSALYLCASSPSTLQELSYNEQFFGPGTRLTVL.

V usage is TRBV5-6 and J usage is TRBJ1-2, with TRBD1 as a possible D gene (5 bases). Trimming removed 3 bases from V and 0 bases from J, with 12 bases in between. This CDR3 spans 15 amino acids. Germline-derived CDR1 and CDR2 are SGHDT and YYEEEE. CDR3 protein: CASSSTGGTNYGYTF. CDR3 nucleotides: TGTGCCAGCAGCTCGACCGGGGGGACTAACTATGGCTACACCTTC.

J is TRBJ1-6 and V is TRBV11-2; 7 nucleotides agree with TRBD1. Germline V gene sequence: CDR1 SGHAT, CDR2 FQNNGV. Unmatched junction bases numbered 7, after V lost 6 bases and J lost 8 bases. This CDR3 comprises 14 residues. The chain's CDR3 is CASSSDRVDSPLHF. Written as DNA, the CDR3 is TGTGCCAGCAGTTCCGACAGGGTCGATTCACCCCTCCACTTT.

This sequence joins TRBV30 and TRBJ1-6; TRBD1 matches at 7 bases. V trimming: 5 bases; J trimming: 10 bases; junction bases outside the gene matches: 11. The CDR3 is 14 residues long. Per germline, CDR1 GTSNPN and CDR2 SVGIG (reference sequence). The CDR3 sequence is CAWGLTGDGSPLHF. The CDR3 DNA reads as TGTGCCTGGGGCCTAACAGGGGACGGCTCACCCCTCCACTTT.

CDR3 region: CASSSGNTIYF. The CDR3 DNA follows: TGTGCCAGCAGTTCTGGAAACACCATATATTTT. The rearrangement joins TRBV28 to TRBJ1-3; D gene unclear. The germline gives CDR1 MDHEN, CDR2 SYDVKM. Trimming removed 4 bases at V and 2 bases at J, with 0 bases between. The CDR3 is made up of 11 amino acids.

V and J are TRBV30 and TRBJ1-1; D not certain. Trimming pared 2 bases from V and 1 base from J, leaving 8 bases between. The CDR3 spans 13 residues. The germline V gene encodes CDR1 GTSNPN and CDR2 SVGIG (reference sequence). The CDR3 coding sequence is TGTGCCTGGAGTATTTATGGGAACACTGAAGCTTTCTTT. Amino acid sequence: CAWSIYGNTEAFF.

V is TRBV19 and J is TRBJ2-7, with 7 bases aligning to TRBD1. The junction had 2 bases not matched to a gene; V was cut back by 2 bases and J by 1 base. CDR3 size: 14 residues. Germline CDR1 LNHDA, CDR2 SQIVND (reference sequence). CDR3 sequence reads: CASSITGVSYEQYF. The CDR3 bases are TGTGCCAGTAGTATAACAGGGGTATCCTACGAGCAGTACTTC.

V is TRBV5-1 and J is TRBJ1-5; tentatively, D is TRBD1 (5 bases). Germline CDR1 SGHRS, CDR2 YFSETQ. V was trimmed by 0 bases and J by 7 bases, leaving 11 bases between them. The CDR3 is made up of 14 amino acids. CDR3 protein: CASSLDGGNQPQHF. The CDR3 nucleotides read TGCGCCAGCAGCTTGGATGGGGGAAACCAGCCCCAGCATTTT. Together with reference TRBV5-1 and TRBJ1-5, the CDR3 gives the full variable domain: KAGVTQTPRYLIKTRGQQVTLSCSPISGHRSVSWYQQTPGQGLQFLFEYFSETQRNKGNFPGRFSGRQFSNSRSEMNVSTLELGDSALYLCASSLDGGNQPQHFGDGTRLSIL.

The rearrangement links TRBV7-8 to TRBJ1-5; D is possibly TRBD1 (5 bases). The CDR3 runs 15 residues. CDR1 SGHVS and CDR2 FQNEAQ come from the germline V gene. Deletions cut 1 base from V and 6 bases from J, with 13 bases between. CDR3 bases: TGTGCCAGCAGCTTAGAAGGCAGGGCCGGTCAGCCCCAGCATTTT. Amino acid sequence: CASSLEGRAGQPQHF.

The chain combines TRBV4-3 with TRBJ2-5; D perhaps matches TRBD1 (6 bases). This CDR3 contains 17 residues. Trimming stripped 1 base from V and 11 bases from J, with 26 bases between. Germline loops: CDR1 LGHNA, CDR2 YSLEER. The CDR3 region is CASSQVGGLGTSYEQYF. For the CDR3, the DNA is TGCGCCAGCAGCCAAGTAGGGGGTCTAGGGACGAGTTATGAGCAGTACTTC.

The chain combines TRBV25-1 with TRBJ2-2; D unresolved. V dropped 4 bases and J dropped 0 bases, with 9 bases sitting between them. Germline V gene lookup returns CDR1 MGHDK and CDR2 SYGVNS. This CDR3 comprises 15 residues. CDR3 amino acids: CASSVRASNTGELFF. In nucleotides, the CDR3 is TGTGCCAGCAGTGTTAGGGCTTCGAACACCGGGGAGCTGTTTTTT.

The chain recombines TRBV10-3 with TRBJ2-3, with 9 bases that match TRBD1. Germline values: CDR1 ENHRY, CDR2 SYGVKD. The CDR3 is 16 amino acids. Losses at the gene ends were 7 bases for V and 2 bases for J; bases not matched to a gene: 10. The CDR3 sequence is CAIKSDRDRATDTQYF. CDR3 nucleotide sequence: TGTGCCATCAAGTCGGACCGGGACAGGGCCACAGATACGCAGTATTTT.

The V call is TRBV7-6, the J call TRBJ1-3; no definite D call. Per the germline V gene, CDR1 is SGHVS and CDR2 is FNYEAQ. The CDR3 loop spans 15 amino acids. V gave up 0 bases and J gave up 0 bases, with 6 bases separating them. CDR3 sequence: CASSLAEGSGNTIYF. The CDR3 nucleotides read TGTGCCAGCAGCTTAGCCGAAGGCTCTGGAAACACCATATATTTT.

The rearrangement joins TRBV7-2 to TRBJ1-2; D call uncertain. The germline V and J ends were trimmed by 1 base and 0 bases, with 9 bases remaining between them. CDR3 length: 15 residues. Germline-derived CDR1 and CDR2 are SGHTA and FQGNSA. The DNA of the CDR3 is TGTGCCAGCAGCTTAGTGTTGGGCACTAACTATGGCTACACCTTC. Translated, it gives CASSLVLGTNYGYTF.

The CDR3 sequence: CSVLEGYNSPLHF. The CDR3, as DNA: TGCAGCGTGTTAGAGGGGTATAATTCACCCCTCCACTTT. The chain combines TRBV29-1 with TRBJ1-6; the D gene is possibly TRBD1 (5 bases). Looked up from germline, CDR1 is SQVTM and CDR2 is ANQGSEA. Trimming cost V 6 bases and J 4 bases, with 10 bases left between them. The CDR3 covers 13 residues.

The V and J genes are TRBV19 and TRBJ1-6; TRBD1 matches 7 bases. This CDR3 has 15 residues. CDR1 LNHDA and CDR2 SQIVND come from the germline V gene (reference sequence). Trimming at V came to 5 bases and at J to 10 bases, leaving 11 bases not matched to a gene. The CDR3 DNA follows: TGTGCCAGTAGTGTCCAGGGGACAGAGGTCTCACCCCTCCACTTT. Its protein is CASSVQGTEVSPLHF.